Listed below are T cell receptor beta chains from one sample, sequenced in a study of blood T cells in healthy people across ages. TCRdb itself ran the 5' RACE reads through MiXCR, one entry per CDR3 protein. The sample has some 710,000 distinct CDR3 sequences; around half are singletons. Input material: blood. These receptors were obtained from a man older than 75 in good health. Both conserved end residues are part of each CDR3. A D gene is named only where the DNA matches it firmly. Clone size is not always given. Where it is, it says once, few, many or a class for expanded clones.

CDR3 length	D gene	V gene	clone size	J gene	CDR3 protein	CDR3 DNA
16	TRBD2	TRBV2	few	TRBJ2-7	CASSEEGLAVSYEQYF	TGTGCCAGCAGTGAAGAGGGACTAGCGGTTAGCTACGAGCAGTACTTC
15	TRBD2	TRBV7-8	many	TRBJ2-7	CASSLGASGTYEQYF	TGTGCCAGCAGCTTAGGTGCTAGCGGGACCTACGAGCAGTACTTC
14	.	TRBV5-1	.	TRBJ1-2	CASSLLQGSNGYTF	TGCGCCAGCAGCTTACTACAGGGTTCGAATGGCTACACCTTC
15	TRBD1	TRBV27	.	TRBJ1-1	CASSPRTGASTEAFF	TGTGCCAGCAGTCCGAGGACAGGGGCGAGTACTGAAGCTTTCTTT
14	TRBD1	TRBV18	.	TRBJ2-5	CASSHRDREETQYF	TGTGCCAGCTCACACCGGGACAGGGAAGAGACCCAGTACTTC
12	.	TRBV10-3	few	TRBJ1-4	CAITDRGEKLFF	TGTGCCATCACAGACAGAGGAGAAAAACTGTTTTTT
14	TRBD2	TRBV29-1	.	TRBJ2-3	CSVGVAGGLDTQYF	TGCAGCGTTGGAGTAGCGGGAGGGCTGGATACGCAGTATTTT
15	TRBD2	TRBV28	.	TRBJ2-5	CASSPAGSGIETQYF	TGTGCCAGCAGCCCAGCGGGGAGTGGTATTGAGACCCAGTACTTC
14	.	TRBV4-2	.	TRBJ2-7	CASSQVGHDNEQYF	TGTGCCAGCAGCCAAGTGGGTCACGACAATGAGCAGTACTTC
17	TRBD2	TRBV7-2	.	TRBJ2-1	CASSLGTSGTTYNEQFF	TGTGCCAGCAGCCTCGGGACTAGCGGGACTACCTACAATGAGCAGTTCTTC
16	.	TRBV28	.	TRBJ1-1	CASSLWGSNMNTEAFF	TGTGCCAGCAGTTTGTGGGGCAGTAACATGAACACTGAAGCTTTCTTT
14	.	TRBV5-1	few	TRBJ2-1	CASSLEVNYNEQFF	TGCGCCAGCAGCTTGGAGGTAAACTACAATGAGCAGTTCTTC
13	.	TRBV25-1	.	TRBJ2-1	CASSGEYYNEQFF	TGTGCCAGCAGTGGGGAGTATTACAATGAGCAGTTCTTC
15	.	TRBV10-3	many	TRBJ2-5	CAISESGGLEETQYF	TGTGCCATCAGTGAGTCAGGGGGACTCGAAGAGACCCAGTACTTC
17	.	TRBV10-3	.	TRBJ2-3	CAISESKGDPSAGTQYF	TGTGCCATCAGTGAGTCGAAGGGGGACCCCAGCGCAGGTACGCAGTATTTT
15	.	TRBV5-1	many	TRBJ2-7	CASSSGHVSSYEQYF	TGCGCCAGCAGCTCGGGCCATGTTAGCTCCTACGAGCAGTACTTC
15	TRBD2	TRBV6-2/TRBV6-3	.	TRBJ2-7	CASSPAEAGSYEQYF	TGTGCCAGCAGCCCTGCGGAAGCGGGGTCCTACGAGCAGTACTTC
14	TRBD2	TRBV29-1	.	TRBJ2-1	CSGMTSGILNEQFF	TGCAGCGGCATGACTAGCGGGATTTTAAATGAGCAGTTCTTC
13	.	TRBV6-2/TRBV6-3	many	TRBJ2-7	CASSGDPNYEQYF	TGTGCCAGCAGCGGTGACCCTAACTACGAGCAGTACTTC
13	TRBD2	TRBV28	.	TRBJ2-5	CASSVTSGETQYF	TGTGCCAGCAGTGTTACTAGCGGGGAGACCCAGTACTTC
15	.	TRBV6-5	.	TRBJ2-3	CASSYSGNRLDTQYF	TGTGCCAGCAGTTACTCAGGGAATAGGCTAGATACGCAGTATTTT
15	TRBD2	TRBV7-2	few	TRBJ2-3	CASSLVAGELDTQYF	TGTGCCAGCAGCTTAGTAGCGGGAGAGTTAGATACGCAGTATTTT
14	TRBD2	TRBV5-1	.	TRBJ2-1	CASSFEGLVLEQFF	TGCGCCAGCAGCTTCGAGGGACTAGTACTTGAGCAGTTCTTC
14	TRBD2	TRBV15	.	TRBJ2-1	CTTSRGREGNEQFF	TGTACCACCAGCAGAGGGAGGGAGGGGAATGAGCAGTTCTTC
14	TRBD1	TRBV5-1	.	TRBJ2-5	CASSATGGQETQYF	TGCGCCAGCAGCGCGACAGGGGGACAAGAGACCCAGTACTTC
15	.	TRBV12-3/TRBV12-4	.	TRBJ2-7	CASSSFPTGTYEQYF	TGTGCCAGCAGTTCTTTCCCGACAGGCACCTACGAGCAGTACTTC
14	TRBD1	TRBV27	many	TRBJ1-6	CASSPQGPGSPLHF	TGTGCCAGCAGCCCACAGGGGCCCGGATCACCCCTCCACTTT
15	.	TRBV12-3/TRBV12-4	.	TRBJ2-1	CASSFTGAVGNEQFF	TGTGCCAGCAGTTTCACGGGAGCGGTGGGTAATGAGCAGTTCTTC
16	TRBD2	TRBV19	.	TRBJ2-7	CASTTPGLAGKDEQYF	TGTGCCAGTACCACACCGGGACTAGCGGGAAAGGATGAGCAGTACTTC
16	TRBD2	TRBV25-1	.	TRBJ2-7	CASSESPGTRVDEQYF	TGTGCCAGCAGTGAATCCCCCGGGACTAGGGTCGACGAGCAGTACTTC
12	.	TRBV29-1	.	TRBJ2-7	CSAVKGANEQYF	TGCAGCGCCGTTAAGGGAGCGAACGAGCAGTACTTC
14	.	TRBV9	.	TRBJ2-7	CASSPSGRTHEQYF	TGTGCCAGCAGCCCTTCGGGACGGACCCACGAGCAGTACTTC
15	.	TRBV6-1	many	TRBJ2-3	CATSIQTFDTDTQYF	TGTGCCACCTCCATTCAAACGTTTGACACAGATACGCAGTATTTT
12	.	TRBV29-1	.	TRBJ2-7	CSVRVSSYEQYF	TGCAGCGTAAGGGTCAGCTCCTACGAGCAGTACTTC
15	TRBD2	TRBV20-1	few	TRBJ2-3	CSAESRAGVLDTQYF	TGCAGTGCTGAGAGTAGGGCGGGAGTCCTAGATACGCAGTATTTT
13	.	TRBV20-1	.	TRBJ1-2	CSARDRANYGCTF	TGCAGTGCTAGAGATAGGGCTAACTATGGCTGCACCTTC
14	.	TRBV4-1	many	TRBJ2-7	CASSQILIGYEQYF	TGCGCCAGCAGCCAGATTCTAATCGGGTACGAGCAGTACTTC
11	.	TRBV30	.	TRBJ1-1	CAWSVYTEAFF	TGTGCCTGGAGTGTGTACACTGAAGCTTTCTTT
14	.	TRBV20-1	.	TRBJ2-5	CSARGERVSETQYF	TGCAGTGCTAGGGGGGAAAGGGTTTCAGAGACCCAGTACTTC
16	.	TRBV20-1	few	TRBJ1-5	CSAIPNADRDDQPQHF	TGCAGTGCCATACCGAATGCGGACAGAGACGATCAGCCCCAGCATTTT
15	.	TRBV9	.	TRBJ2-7	CASSVHSGGLYEQYF	TGTGCCAGCAGCGTTCACAGTGGGGGGCTATACGAGCAGTACTTC
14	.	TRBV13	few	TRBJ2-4	CASSDRSAKNIQYF	TGTGCCAGCAGCGACCGATCAGCCAAAAACATTCAGTACTTC
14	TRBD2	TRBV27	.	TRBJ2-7	CASRSSGSAYEQYF	TGTGCCAGCAGATCTAGCGGGAGCGCCTACGAGCAGTACTTC
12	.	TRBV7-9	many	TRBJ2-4	CASSSNPGLQYF	TGTGCCAGCAGCTCCAACCCGGGACTGCAGTACTTC
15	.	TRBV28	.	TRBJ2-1	CASSQPASTYNEQFF	TGTGCCAGCAGTCAACCGGCCAGCACCTACAATGAGCAGTTCTTC
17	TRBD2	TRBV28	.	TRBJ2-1	CASSSPEGGRPYNEQFF	TGTGCCAGCAGCTCCCCAGAGGGCGGGAGGCCGTACAATGAGCAGTTCTTC
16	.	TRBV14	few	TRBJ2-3	CASSQDRTGYTDTQYF	TGTGCCAGCAGCCAAGACCGAACAGGGTACACAGATACGCAGTATTTT
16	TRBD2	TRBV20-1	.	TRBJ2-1	CSASGLVGITRGEQFF	TGCAGTGCTAGCGGACTAGTGGGAATTACAAGGGGTGAGCAGTTCTTC
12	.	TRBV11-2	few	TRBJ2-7	CASSYARGEQYF	TGTGCCAGCAGCTACGCTCGGGGCGAGCAGTACTTC
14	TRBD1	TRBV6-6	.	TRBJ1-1	CASNRDGDRAGAFF	TGTGCCAGCAACAGAGATGGGGACAGGGCAGGCGCTTTCTTT
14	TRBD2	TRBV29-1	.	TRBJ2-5	CSVESPLAKETQYF	TGCAGCGTTGAAAGTCCACTAGCGAAAGAGACCCAGTACTTC
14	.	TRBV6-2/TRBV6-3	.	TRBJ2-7	CASSSSRVASEQYF	TGTGCCAGCAGCTCCTCCCGGGTCGCCTCCGAGCAGTACTTC
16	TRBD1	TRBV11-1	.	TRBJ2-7	CASSSGQGIGSYEQYF	TGTGCCAGCAGCTCCGGACAGGGTATTGGGTCCTACGAGCAGTACTTC
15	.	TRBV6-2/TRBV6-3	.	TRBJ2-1	CASSYPTSSYNEQFF	TGTGCCAGCAGTTACCCCACAAGCTCCTACAATGAGCAGTTCTTC
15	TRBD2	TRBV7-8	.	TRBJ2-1	CASSLAGLVYNEQFF	TGTGCCAGCAGCTTAGCGGGACTAGTTTACAATGAGCAGTTCTTC